The 27 T cell receptor beta chains listed next were all sequenced from one sample in a study of cytomegalovirus exposure and HLA in healthy donors. Vbeta (60) and Jbeta (13) primers were used in the PCR. Generated by immunoSEQ multiplex PCR, the TCRdb table keeps only in-frame clones and is missing some. Among 170,000 or so clones listed, 84% were seen once. Material for sequencing was PBMCs. All receptors derive from a man in his late teens or twenties in good health and CMV-seronegative.

The chain is built from TRBV27 and TRBJ1-3; the D is unclear. Trimming left V 6 bases short and J 3 bases short, with 12 bases between. In germline, CDR1 is MNHEY, CDR2 SMNVEV (reference sequence). The CDR3 extends over 14 amino acids. In nucleotides, the CDR3 is TGTGCCAGCAGCCCCCGAGGCAATGGAAACACCATATATTTT. It yields the protein CASSPRGNGNTIYF.

The rearrangement uses TRBV9 and TRBJ2-5; D call uncertain. This CDR3 has 15 amino acids. The V end was cut by 2 bases, the J end by 2 bases, with 13 bases between. Looked up from germline, CDR1 is SGDLS and CDR2 is YYNGEE. CDR3 sequence: CASSVTQKIQETQYF. DNA of the CDR3: TGTGCCAGCAGCGTGACTCAGAAAATTCAAGAGACCCAGTACTTC.

The rearrangement joins TRBV7-9 to TRBJ2-1; 11 bases line up with TRBD2. The length of the CDR3 is 16 residues. V trimming: 5 bases; J trimming: 2 bases; junction bases outside the gene matches: 5. Germline CDR1 SEHNR, CDR2 FQNEAQ (reference sequence). The CDR3 sequence is CASSLSGGAPYNEQFF. CDR3 nucleotides: TGTGCCAGCAGCCTTAGCGGGGGGGCCCCCTACAATGAGCAGTTCTTC.

This rearrangement joins TRBV11-3 to TRBJ2-2; D is perhaps TRBD2 (6 bases). The V gene lost 8 bases and the J gene lost 0 bases, with 16 bases spanning the gap. CDR3 length: 16 amino acids. CDR1 and CDR2 (germline): SGHNT, YENEEA. The DNA for the CDR3 is TGTGCCAGCCCTGGGGCGGGGAACGCGAACACCGGGGAGCTGTTTTTT. This translates into CASPGAGNANTGELFF.

This clone has just one count. V gene TRBV5-7 combines with J gene TRBJ2-1; 11 positions match TRBD2. TRBV5-7 is sorted into the ORF group, with uncertain function. The CDR3 length is 16 residues. Losses at the gene ends were 1 base for V and 4 bases for J; bases not matched to a gene: 4. The CDR3 DNA follows: TGTGCCAGCAGCTTGTGGCTAGCGGGGGGTTACAATGAGCAGTTCTTC. Amino acids: CASSLWLAGGYNEQFF.

The rearrangement uses TRBV11-3 and TRBJ1-3; 9 bases agree with TRBD1. CDR1 and CDR2 from the germline V gene are SGHNT and YENEEA. The length of the CDR3 is 19 residues. V lost 4 bases to trimming and J lost 0 bases; unmatched junction nucleotides: 13. CDR3 in DNA: TGTGCCAGCAGCTGGATACTCACCGGACAGGGGATCTCTGGAAACACCATATATTTT. Translated, it gives CASSWILTGQGISGNTIYF.

The chain is built from TRBV2 and TRBJ2-5; the D is unclear. Trimming pared 10 bases from V and 3 bases from J, leaving 18 bases between. The germline V gene has CDR1 SNHLY and CDR2 FYNNEI. The CDR3 has 14 residues. The CDR3 sequence: CATFRNLAEETQYF. DNA for the CDR3: TGTGCCACTTTCCGGAACCTGGCGGAAGAGACCCAGTACTTC.

The chain recombines TRBV5-1 with TRBJ2-7, with 7 bases that match TRBD2. The CDR3 length is 14 residues. J was trimmed by 6 bases and V by 3 bases; bases with no gene match: 9. Germline V gene lookup returns CDR1 SGHRS and CDR2 YFSETQ. CDR3 sequence reads: CASSSHRERGEQYF. Here the CDR3 DNA reads TGCGCCAGCAGCTCCCATCGGGAGCGGGGCGAGCAGTACTTC. Variable domain in full (rest from reference TRBV5-1 and TRBJ2-7): KAGVTQTPRYLIKTRGQQVTLSCSPISGHRSVSWYQQTPGQGLQFLFEYFSETQRNKGNFPGRFSGRQFSNSRSEMNVSTLELGDSALYLCASSSHRERGEQYFGPGTRLTVT.

The rearrangement uses TRBV25-1 and TRBJ1-5; D ambiguous. CDR1 and CDR2 from the germline V gene are MGHDK and SYGVNS. There are 14 residues in the CDR3. Trimming left V 3 bases short and J 0 bases short, with 6 bases between. The CDR3 DNA follows: TGTGCCAGCAGTGATTCCAGTAGCAATCAGCCCCAGCATTTT. It is translated as CASSDSSSNQPQHF. The variable domain in full, completed from reference TRBV25-1 and TRBJ1-5, reads EADIYQTPRYLVIGTGKKITLECSQTMGHDKMYWYQQDPGMELHLIHYSYGVNSTEKGDLSSESTVSRIRTEHFPLTLESARPSHTSQYLCASSDSSSNQPQHFGDGTRLSIL.

As concerns this clone: Germline is not matched at one junction end, which may reflect a read error. J is TRBJ2-5 and V is TRBV27; D is ambiguous. The CDR3 runs 18 residues. Germline lookup yields CDR1 MNHEY and CDR2 SMNVEV (reference sequence). The CDR3 region is CASNLFIFLGNDQETQYF. The CDR3 DNA reads TGTGCCAGCAATTTATTTATCTTCCTAGGCAATGATCAAGAGACCCAGTACTTC.

J is TRBJ2-1 and V is TRBV27, with D possibly TRBD2 on 5 matching bases. The ends were cut back, 6 bases at V and 0 bases at J, with 15 bases in the middle. The CDR3 loop spans 16 amino acids. From germline, CDR1 is MNHEY and CDR2 SMNVEV (reference sequence). The CDR3: CASRVGGLSSYNEQFF. In DNA, the CDR3 is TGTGCCAGCAGGGTTGGCGGGCTGAGCTCCTACAATGAGCAGTTCTTC.

The J gene is TRBJ2-2, the V gene TRBV11-2; D remains ambiguous. Trimming stripped 5 bases from V and 2 bases from J, with 9 bases between. The CDR3 totals 14 residues. CDR1 and CDR2 from the germline V gene are SGHAT and FQNNGV. The CDR3: CASSPRGNTGELFF. The CDR3 DNA follows: TGTGCCAGCAGCCCCCGAGGAAACACCGGGGAGCTGTTTTTT.

Only one count was recorded for this clone. This chain connects TRBV19 to TRBJ2-7, with a possible D match to TRBD1 (6 bases). The CDR3 consists of 12 residues. V was clipped by 2 bases and J by 5 bases, with 7 bases between them. Germline CDR1 LNHDA, CDR2 SQIVND (reference sequence). The CDR3 DNA sequence: TGTGCCAGTAGTATAACAGGGAACGAGCAGTACTTC. Translated: CASSITGNEQYF.

V is TRBV9 and J is TRBJ1-1, with D hard to call. The CDR3 is 14 residues long. The germline V gene has CDR1 SGDLS and CDR2 YYNGEE. V lost 0 bases and J 4 bases, leaving 10 bases between the germline ends. The CDR3 sequence: CASSVDSRITEAFF. CDR3 coding DNA: TGTGCCAGCAGCGTAGACAGTCGTATCACTGAAGCTTTCTTT.

The table lists this clone with a count of one. The chain is built from TRBV9 and TRBJ2-7; 9 bases agree with TRBD1. Trimming took 0 bases from V and 6 from J; bases not matched to a gene: 7. In germline, CDR1 is SGDLS, CDR2 YYNGEE. The CDR3 extends over 15 amino acids. The chain's CDR3 is CASSVGGDRVSEQYF. Here the CDR3 DNA reads TGTGCCAGCAGCGTAGGCGGGGACAGGGTGAGCGAGCAGTACTTC.

This rearrangement joins TRBV7-9 to TRBJ1-2; 10 bases line up with TRBD1. The CDR3 runs 15 residues. V lost 5 bases to trimming and J lost 8 bases; unmatched junction nucleotides: 11. Germline V CDR1 and CDR2: SEHNR, FQNEAQ (reference sequence). CDR3 sequence (DNA): TGTGCCAGCAGCCCGCTCGACAGGGGGCCTGAGGGCTACACCTTC. This translates into CASSPLDRGPEGYTF.

In this sample, this clone turned up a few times. The chain has TRBV6-1 and TRBJ2-1, with 12 bases aligning to TRBD2. CDR1 and CDR2 (germline): MNHNS, SASEGT. V lost 6 bases, J lost 10 bases, and 10 bases stayed unmatched. The CDR3 consists of 15 residues. The CDR3 spells CASRVTSGGAGEQFF. CDR3 sequence (DNA): TGTGCCAGCAGGGTGACTAGCGGGGGCGCGGGGGAGCAGTTCTTC.

This chain joins TRBV19 and TRBJ2-5; D might be TRBD1 (6 bases). V shed 3 bases and J shed 2 bases, with 10 bases lying between them. CDR3 length: 14 residues. Germline CDR1 and CDR2: LNHDA and SQIVND (reference sequence). DNA for the CDR3: TGTGCCAGTAGTATTACGGACAGTCAAGAGACCCAGTACTTC. It encodes CASSITDSQETQYF. Variable domain in full (rest from reference TRBV19 and TRBJ2-5): DGGITQSPKYLFRKEGQNVTLSCEQNLNHDAMYWYRQDPGQGLRLIYYSQIVNDFQKGDIAEGYSVSREKKESFPLTVTSAQKNPTAFYLCASSITDSQETQYFGPGTRLLVL.

This clone was counted once. V is TRBV29-1 and J is TRBJ1-1; D ambiguous. The CDR3 is 13 residues long. With 0 bases removed from V and 5 bases from J, the gap between germline ends came to 10 bases. The V gene's germline CDR1 is SQVTM and CDR2 ANQGSEA. The CDR3 reads CSVEDTVGTEAFF. CDR3 nucleotide sequence: TGCAGCGTTGAAGACACAGTAGGTACTGAAGCTTTCTTT.

The V call is TRBV4-1, the J call TRBJ2-5; the match to TRBD1 covers 9 bases. V was clipped by 3 bases and J by 7 bases; unmatched bases: 9. In germline, CDR1 is MGHRA, CDR2 YSYEKL. The CDR3 is 15 amino acids. CDR3 sequence (DNA): TGCGCCAGCAGCCACCCCGGACAGGGGTCGGGGACCCAGTACTTC. It yields the protein CASSHPGQGSGTQYF.

The gene calls are TRBV5-1 and TRBJ1-2; D call uncertain. V lost 3 bases and J lost 0, with 9 bases in between. The germline gives CDR1 SGHRS, CDR2 YFSETQ. The CDR3 extends over 14 amino acids. CDR3 DNA sequence: TGCGCCAGCAGCTCCTCCTTAGCTAACTATGGCTACACCTTC. It specifies CASSSSLANYGYTF.

The CDR3 sequence is CASSETQVYYGYTF. In DNA, the CDR3 is TGTGCCAGCAGCGAAACCCAGGTTTACTATGGCTACACCTTC. V and J are TRBV11-2 and TRBJ1-2; D unresolved. This CDR3 is built from 14 residues. CDR1 and CDR2 from the germline V gene are SGHAT and FQNNGV. V was shortened by 5 bases and J by 3 bases, with 13 bases between the two germline ends.

The rearrangement uses TRBV19 and TRBJ2-1, with 9 bases fitting TRBD2. The V gene end was trimmed by 11 bases and the J gene end by 6 bases; junction bases not matched to a gene: 20. The CDR3 is made up of 17 amino acids. Looked up from germline, CDR1 is LNHDA and CDR2 is SQIVND (reference sequence). Here the CDR3 DNA reads TGTGCCTCCTTCCCCCAACTCGGGCTAGCGGGACCCAATGAGCAGTTCTTC. This gives the protein CASFPQLGLAGPNEQFF.

The chain recombines TRBV15 with TRBJ1-6; D is unclear. V shed 5 bases and J shed 13 bases, with 27 bases lying between them. This CDR3 is built from 17 residues. Germline assignment: CDR1 LNHNV and CDR2 YYDKDF (reference sequence). The DNA for the CDR3 is TGTGCCACCAGCCCCATGGTTGCAGGCAGCGGAGAAGCGCCCCTCCACTTT. Translating gives CATSPMVAGSGEAPLHF. Using reference TRBV15 and TRBJ1-6 for the parts outside the CDR3, the full variable domain is DAMVIQNPRYQVTQFGKPVTLSCSQTLNHNVMYWYQQKSSQAPKLLFHYYDKDFNNEADTPDNFQSRRPNTSFCFLDIRSPGLGDTAMYLCATSPMVAGSGEAPLHFGNGTRLTVT.

Concerning this clone itself: One junction end disagrees with the germline gene, perhaps due to a read error. The chain recombines TRBV14 with TRBJ2-2; D is unresolved. The germline gives CDR1 SGHDN, CDR2 FVKESK. The CDR3 loop spans 14 amino acids. As DNA, the CDR3 is TGTGCCAGCAGCCAAGCAGTGAACACCAGGGAGCTGTTTTTT. Amino acid sequence: CASSQAVNTRELFF. The full variable domain, rest sourced from reference TRBV14 and TRBJ2-2, is EAGVTQFPSHSVIEKGQTVTLRCDPISGHDNLYWYRRVMGKEIKFLLHFVKESKQDESGMPNNRFLAERTGGTYSTLKVQPAELEDSGVYFCASSQAVNTRELFFGEGSRLTVL.

The chain couples TRBV13 to TRBJ2-1, with 8 bases fitting TRBD1. CDR1 and CDR2 (germline): PRHDT, FYEKMQ (reference sequence). V shed 8 bases and J 6 bases; nucleotides not matched to a gene: 9. This CDR3 has 14 amino acids. In DNA form, the CDR3 reads TGTGCCAGCGGACTCAGGGGGCGCGTCAATGAGCAGTTCTTC. As protein: CASGLRGRVNEQFF.

The CDR3 reads CASSLGRGPDEQYF. Written as DNA, the CDR3 is TGTGCCAGCAGCTTGGGGCGGGGCCCCGACGAGCAGTACTTC. V and J are TRBV5-4 and TRBJ2-7; a weak D match, TRBD2 (6 bases). Trimming shortened V by 0 bases and J by 5 bases, and 12 bases separated the two germline ends. This CDR3 has 14 amino acids. Looked up from germline, CDR1 is SGHNT and CDR2 is YYREEE (reference sequence). Based on the CDR3 plus reference TRBV5-4 and TRBJ2-7, the full variable domain is ETGVTQSPTHLIKTRGQQVTLRCSSQSGHNTVSWYQQALGQGPQFIFQYYREEENGRGNFPPRFSGLQFPNYSSELNVNALELDDSALYLCASSLGRGPDEQYFGPGTRLTVT.